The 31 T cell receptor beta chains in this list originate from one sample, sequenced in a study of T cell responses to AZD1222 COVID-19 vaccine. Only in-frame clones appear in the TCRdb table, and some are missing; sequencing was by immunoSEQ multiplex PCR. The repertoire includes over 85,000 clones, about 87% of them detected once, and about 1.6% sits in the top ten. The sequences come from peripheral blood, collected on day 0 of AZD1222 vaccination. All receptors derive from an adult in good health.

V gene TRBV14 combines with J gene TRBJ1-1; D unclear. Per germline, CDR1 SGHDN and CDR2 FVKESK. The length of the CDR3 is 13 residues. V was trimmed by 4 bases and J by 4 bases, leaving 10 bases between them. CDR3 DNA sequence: TGTGCCAGCAGCCCAGTATGGGGCACTGAAGCTTTCTTT. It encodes CASSPVWGTEAFF. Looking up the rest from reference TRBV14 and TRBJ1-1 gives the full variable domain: EAGVTQFPSHSVIEKGQTVTLRCDPISGHDNLYWYRRVMGKEIKFLLHFVKESKQDESGMPNNRFLAERTGGTYSTLKVQPAELEDSGVYFCASSPVWGTEAFFGQGTRLTVV.

The CDR3 sequence is CASSFSQGGAFF. The CDR3 DNA follows: TGTGCCAGCAGCTTCTCCCAGGGTGGAGCTTTCTTT. This chain links TRBV5-5 with TRBJ1-1; the D gene is possibly TRBD1 (5 bases). CDR1 and CDR2 (germline): SGHKS, YYEKEE (reference sequence). Trimming took off 2 bases at V and 10 bases at J, with 12 bases between the two ends. The CDR3 runs to 12 residues.

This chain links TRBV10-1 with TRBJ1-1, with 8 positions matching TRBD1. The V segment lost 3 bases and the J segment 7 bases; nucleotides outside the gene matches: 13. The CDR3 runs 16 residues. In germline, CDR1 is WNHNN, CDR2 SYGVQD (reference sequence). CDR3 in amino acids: CASSDTGTGPGNEAFF. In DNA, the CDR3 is TGCGCCAGCAGTGACACCGGGACAGGACCGGGGAATGAAGCTTTCTTT.

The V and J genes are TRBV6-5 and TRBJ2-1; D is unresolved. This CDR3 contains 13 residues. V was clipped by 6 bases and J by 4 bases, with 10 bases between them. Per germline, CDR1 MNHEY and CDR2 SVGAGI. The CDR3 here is CASRLDAYNEQFF. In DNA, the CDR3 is TGTGCCAGCAGACTCGACGCTTACAATGAGCAGTTCTTC.

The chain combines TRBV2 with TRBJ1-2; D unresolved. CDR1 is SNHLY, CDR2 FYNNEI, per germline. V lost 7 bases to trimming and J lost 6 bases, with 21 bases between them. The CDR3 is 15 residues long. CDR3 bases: TGTGCCAGCACCTCAGGAGCAGGCAAAGTGAATGGCTACACCTTC. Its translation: CASTSGAGKVNGYTF.

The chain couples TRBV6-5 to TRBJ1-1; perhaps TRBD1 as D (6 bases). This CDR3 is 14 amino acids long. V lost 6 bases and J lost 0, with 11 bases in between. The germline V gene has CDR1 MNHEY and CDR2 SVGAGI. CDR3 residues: CASSPGTLNTEAFF. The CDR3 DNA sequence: TGTGCCAGCAGCCCAGGGACACTGAACACTGAAGCTTTCTTT.

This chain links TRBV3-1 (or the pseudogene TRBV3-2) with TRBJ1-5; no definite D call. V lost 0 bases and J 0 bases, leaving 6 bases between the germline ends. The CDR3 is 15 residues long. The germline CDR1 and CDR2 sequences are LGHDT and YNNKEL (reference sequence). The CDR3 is CASSQEGYSNQPQHF. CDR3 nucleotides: TGTGCCAGCAGCCAAGAGGGTTATAGCAATCAGCCCCAGCATTTT.

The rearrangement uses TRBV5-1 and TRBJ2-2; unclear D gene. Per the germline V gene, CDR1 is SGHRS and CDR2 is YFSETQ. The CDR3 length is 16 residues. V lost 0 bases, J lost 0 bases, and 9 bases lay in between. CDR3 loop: CASSLVLGTNTGELFF. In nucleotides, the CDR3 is TGCGCCAGCAGCTTGGTCCTGGGGACGAACACCGGGGAGCTGTTTTTT. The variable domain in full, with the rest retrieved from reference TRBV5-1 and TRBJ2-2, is KAGVTQTPRYLIKTRGQQVTLSCSPISGHRSVSWYQQTPGQGLQFLFEYFSETQRNKGNFPGRFSGRQFSNSRSEMNVSTLELGDSALYLCASSLVLGTNTGELFFGEGSRLTVL.

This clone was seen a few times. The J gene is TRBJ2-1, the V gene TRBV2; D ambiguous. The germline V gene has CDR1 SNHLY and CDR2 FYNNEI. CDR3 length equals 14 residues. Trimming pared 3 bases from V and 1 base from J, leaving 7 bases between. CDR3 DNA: TGTGCCAGCAGTGAGCTAGTTTCCTACAATGAGCAGTTCTTC. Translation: CASSELVSYNEQFF.

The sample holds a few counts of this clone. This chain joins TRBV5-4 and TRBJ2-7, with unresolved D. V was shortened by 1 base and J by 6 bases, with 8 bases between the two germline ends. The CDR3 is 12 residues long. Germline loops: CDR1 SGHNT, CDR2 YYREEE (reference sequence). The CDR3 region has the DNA TGTGCCAGCAGCTTGTGGCTTGGCGAGCAGTACTTC. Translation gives CASSLWLGEQYF. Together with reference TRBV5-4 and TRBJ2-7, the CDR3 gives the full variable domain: ETGVTQSPTHLIKTRGQQVTLRCSSQSGHNTVSWYQQALGQGPQFIFQYYREEENGRGNFPPRFSGLQFPNYSSELNVNALELDDSALYLCASSLWLGEQYFGPGTRLTVT.

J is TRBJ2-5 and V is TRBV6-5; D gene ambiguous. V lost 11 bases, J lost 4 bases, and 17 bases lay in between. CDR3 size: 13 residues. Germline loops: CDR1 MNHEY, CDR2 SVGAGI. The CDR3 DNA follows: TGTGCCTCCGCTGGCAGGTGGGGAGAGACCCAGTACTTC. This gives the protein CASAGRWGETQYF.

This CDR3 is CASSEGRGSYEQYF. Here the CDR3 DNA reads TGTGCCAGCAGTGAGGGGCGGGGCTCCTACGAGCAGTACTTC. The chain is built from TRBV2 and TRBJ2-7, with D tentatively TRBD2 (6 bases). CDR1 SNHLY and CDR2 FYNNEI come from the germline V gene. The CDR3 has 14 residues. V shed 3 bases and J shed 0 bases, with 9 bases lying between them.

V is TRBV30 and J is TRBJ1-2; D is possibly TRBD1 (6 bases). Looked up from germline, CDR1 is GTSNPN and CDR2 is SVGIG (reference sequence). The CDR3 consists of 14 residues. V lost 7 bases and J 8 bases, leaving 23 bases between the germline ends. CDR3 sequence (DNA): TGTGCCTCCCAGGGGCTCCTATTATCAGCGGGCTACACCTTC. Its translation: CASQGLLLSAGYTF. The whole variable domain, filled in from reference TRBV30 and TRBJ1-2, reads SQTIHQWPATLVQPVGSPLSLECTVEGTSNPNLYWYRQAAGRGLQLLFYSVGIGQISSEVPQNLSASRPQDRQFILSSKKLLLSDSGFYLCASQGLLLSAGYTFGSGTRLTVV.

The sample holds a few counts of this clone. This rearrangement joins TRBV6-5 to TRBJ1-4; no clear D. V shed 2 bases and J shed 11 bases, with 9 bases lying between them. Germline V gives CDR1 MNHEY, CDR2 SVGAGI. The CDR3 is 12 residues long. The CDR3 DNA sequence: TGTGCCAGCAGTTACGGGGAGGCGAAACTGTTTTTT. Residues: CASSYGEAKLFF.

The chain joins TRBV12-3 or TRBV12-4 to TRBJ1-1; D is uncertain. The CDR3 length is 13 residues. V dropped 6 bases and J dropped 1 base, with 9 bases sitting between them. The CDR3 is CASRLTRNTEAFF. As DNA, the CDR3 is TGTGCCAGCAGATTGACGAGGAACACTGAAGCTTTCTTT.

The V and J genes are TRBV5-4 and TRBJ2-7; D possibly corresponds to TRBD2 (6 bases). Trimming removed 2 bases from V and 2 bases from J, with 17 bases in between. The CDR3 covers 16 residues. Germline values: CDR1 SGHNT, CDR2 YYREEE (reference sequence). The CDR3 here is CASSFGGEALTYEQYF. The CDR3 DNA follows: TGTGCCAGCAGCTTTGGCGGGGAGGCCCTCACCTACGAGCAGTACTTC.

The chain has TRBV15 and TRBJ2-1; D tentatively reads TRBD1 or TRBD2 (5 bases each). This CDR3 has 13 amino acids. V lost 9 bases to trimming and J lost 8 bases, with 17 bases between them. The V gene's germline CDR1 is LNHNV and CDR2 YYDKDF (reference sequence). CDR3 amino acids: CATKPGPQDEQFF. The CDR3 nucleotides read TGTGCCACAAAGCCGGGACCCCAGGATGAGCAGTTCTTC. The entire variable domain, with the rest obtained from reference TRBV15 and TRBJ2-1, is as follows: DAMVIQNPRYQVTQFGKPVTLSCSQTLNHNVMYWYQQKSSQAPKLLFHYYDKDFNNEADTPDNFQSRRPNTSFCFLDIRSPGLGDTAMYLCATKPGPQDEQFFGPGTRLTVL.

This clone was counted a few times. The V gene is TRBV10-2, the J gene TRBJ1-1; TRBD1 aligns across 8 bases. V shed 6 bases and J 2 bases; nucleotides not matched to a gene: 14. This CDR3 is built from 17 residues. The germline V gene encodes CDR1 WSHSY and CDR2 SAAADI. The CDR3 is CASSPAVGTGINTEAFF. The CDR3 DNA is TGCGCCAGCAGCCCCGCAGTGGGGACAGGAATAAACACTGAAGCTTTCTTT.

As DNA, the CDR3 is TGTGCCAGCAGCCAAACAGGGGAGACCCAAGAGACCCAGTACTTC. It translates to CASSQTGETQETQYF. The chain joins TRBV7-9 to TRBJ2-5, with 7 bases fitting TRBD1. Germline CDR1 is SEHNR and CDR2 is FQNEAQ (reference sequence). V was pared by 5 bases and J by 1 base, with 7 bases of the junction left unmatched. The CDR3 length is 15 residues.

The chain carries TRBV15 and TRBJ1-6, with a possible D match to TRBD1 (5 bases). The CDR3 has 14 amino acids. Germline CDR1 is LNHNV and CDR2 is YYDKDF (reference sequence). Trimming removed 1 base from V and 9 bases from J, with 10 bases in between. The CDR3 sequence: CATSRVQGVSPLHF. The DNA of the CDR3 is TGTGCCACCAGCAGAGTGCAGGGAGTTTCACCCCTCCACTTT.

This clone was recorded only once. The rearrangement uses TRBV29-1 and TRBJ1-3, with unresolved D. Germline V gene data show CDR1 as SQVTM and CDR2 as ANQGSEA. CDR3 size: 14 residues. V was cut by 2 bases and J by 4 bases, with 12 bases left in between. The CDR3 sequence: CSVEIWEDGNTIYF. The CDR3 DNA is TGCAGCGTTGAAATTTGGGAGGACGGAAACACCATATATTTT.

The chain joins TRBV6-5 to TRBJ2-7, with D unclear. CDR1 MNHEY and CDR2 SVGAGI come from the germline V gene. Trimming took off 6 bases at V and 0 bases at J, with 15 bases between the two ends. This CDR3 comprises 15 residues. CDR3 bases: TGTGCCAGCAGGATCTTCGTCGAGAGCTCCTACGAGCAGTACTTC. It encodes CASRIFVESSYEQYF.

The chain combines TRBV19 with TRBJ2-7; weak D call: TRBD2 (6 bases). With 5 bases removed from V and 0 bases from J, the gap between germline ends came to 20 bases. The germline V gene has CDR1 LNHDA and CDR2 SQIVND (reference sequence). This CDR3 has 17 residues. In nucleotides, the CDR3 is TGTGCCAGTAGTCCTAGGATTAGCGGCTTAAGCTCCTACGAGCAGTACTTC. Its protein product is CASSPRISGLSSYEQYF.

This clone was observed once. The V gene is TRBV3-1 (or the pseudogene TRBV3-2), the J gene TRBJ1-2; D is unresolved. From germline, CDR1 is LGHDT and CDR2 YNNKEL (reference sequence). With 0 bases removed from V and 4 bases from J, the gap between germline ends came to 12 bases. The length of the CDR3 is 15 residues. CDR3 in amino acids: CASSQETYPSYGYTF. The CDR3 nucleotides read TGTGCCAGCAGCCAAGAGACGTACCCCTCCTATGGCTACACCTTC.

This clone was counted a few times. Here the CDR3 DNA reads TGTGCCAGCAGTTTAACAGGCAACTCTGGAAACACCATATATTTT. This codes for CASSLTGNSGNTIYF. The genes are TRBV6-5 and TRBJ1-3; the D gene is possibly TRBD1 (5 bases). CDR1 is MNHEY, CDR2 SVGAGI, per germline. The CDR3 has 15 residues. The germline V and J ends were trimmed by 4 bases and 0 bases, with 10 bases remaining between them.

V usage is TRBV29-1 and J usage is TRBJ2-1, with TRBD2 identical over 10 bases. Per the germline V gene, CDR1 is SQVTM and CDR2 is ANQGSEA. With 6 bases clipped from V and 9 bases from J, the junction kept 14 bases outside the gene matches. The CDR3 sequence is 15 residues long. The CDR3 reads CSVPGWTSGPREQFF. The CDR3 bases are TGCAGCGTCCCTGGGTGGACTAGCGGACCGCGTGAGCAGTTCTTC.

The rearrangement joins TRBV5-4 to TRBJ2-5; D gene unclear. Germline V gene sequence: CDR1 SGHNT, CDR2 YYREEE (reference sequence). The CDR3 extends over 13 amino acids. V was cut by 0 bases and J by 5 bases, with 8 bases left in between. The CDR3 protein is CASSLAREETQYF. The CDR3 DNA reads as TGTGCCAGCAGCTTGGCCCGAGAGGAGACCCAGTACTTC.

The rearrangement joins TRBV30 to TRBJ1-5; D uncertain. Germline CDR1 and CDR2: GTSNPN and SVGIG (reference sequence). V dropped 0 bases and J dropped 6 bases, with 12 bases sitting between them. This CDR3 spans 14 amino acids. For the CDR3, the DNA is TGTGCCTGGAGTGTAACTGGGTTGGCTCAGCCCCAGCATTTT. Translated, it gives CAWSVTGLAQPQHF.

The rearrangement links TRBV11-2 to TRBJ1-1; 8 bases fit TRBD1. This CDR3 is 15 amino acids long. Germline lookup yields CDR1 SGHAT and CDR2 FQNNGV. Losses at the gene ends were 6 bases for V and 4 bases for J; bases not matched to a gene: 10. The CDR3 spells CASRRTSGQGTEAFF. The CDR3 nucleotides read TGTGCCAGCAGGCGAACGAGCGGACAGGGCACTGAAGCTTTCTTT.

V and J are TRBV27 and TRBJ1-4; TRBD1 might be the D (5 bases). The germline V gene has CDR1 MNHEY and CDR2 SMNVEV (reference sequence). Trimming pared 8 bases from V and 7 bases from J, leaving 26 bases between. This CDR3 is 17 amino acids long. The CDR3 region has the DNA TGTGCCAGCGCCACTTATCCCCATGGGGCAGCTGGTGAAAAACTGTTTTTT. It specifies CASATYPHGAAGEKLFF.

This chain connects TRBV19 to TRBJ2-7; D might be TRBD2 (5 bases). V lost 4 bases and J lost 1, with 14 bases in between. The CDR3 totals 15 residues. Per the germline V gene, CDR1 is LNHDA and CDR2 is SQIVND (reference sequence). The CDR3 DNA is TGTGCCAGTAGTAGAGAGGGAGTCGATTCCTACGAGCAGTACTTC. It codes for CASSREGVDSYEQYF.